One T cell receptor beta chain is described in this entry. The antigen remains undetermined. This entry belongs to a study of T cell responses to AZD1222 COVID-19 vaccine. Using immunoSEQ multiplex PCR, the repertoire was profiled, and TCRdb retains in-frame clones only, with some absent. The sample records more than 150,000 clones, under 95% being singletons. The germline V gene has CDR1 SEHNR and CDR2 FQNEAQ (reference sequence). The CDR3 is 15 amino acids. The trim removed 5 bases at V and 5 bases at J, leaving 11 bases unmatched. Findings and limits, study-wide: Reports say nearly half of spike-specific TCRs go after unmutated variant regions. It was only a handful of AZD1222 recipients who were seropositive at baseline. Spike was spanned by vaccine-associated CD4 TCRs, which were dominant at 160-218 and 743-854. No day 14 peak samples; only post-peak repertoires were characterized.

The chain couples TRBV7-9 to TRBJ2-5; TRBD1 matches 7 bases. The sample consisted of peripheral blood, taken on day 0 of AZD1222 vaccination. The sequence was obtained from an adult in good health. The CDR3 sequence is CASSINRGDRETQYF. The DNA for the CDR3 is TGTGCCAGCAGCATAAACAGGGGAGATCGGGAGACCCAGTACTTC.